This T cell receptor (beta chain) was retrieved from a study of control samples from healthy donors and cancer patients. CDR1 is LGHNA, CDR2 YNFKEQ, per germline. Trimming took 1 base from V and 8 from J, leaving 6 bases between them. The CDR3 is made up of 12 amino acids. Only in-frame clones appear in the TCRdb table, and some are missing; sequencing was by immunoSEQ multiplex PCR. The repertoire consists of approximately 140,000 clones, with 80% to 95% occurring once and the leading ten covering less than 6%. Source material: blood. This rearrangement joins TRBV4-2 to TRBJ2-1; D is possibly TRBD2 (5 bases). The TCR originated in a man between 18 and 29 years old in good health. Written as DNA, the CDR3 is TGTGCCAGCAGCCAAGTGAGGGATGAGCAGTTCTTC. Its translation: CASSQVRDEQFF.